This TCR beta chain stems from a study of shared clonotypes between healthy human individuals. The V gene lost 4 bases and the J gene lost 8 bases, with 12 bases spanning the gap. Germline V gene sequence: CDR1 LGHNA, CDR2 YNFKEQ. There are 13 residues in the CDR3. Findings and caveats of the study: It was the non-shared clonotypes that had lower generation probabilities than clonotypes shared by all four donors. Deeper or shallower sequencing was expected to change how clonotypes are shared among donors.

Profiling relied on immunoSEQ multiplex PCR, and the TCRdb table lists in-frame clones only, not all of them. The sample has hundreds of thousands of clones; roughly 95% are singletons. It was CD45RO-negative cells, positively selected for CCR7, that made up naive CD8 cells, with terminally differentiated effector memory CD45RA+ cells excluded. This clone showed up just once. No antigen is known for it. The source material was naive CD8+ T cells sorted from blood. V usage is TRBV4-2 and J usage is TRBJ2-1; D is uncertain. The sequence came from a woman aged 25 to 45 in good health. Here the CDR3 DNA reads TGTGCCAGCAGCCGGGAACGAGGCGATGAGCAGTTCTTC. It specifies CASSRERGDEQFF.